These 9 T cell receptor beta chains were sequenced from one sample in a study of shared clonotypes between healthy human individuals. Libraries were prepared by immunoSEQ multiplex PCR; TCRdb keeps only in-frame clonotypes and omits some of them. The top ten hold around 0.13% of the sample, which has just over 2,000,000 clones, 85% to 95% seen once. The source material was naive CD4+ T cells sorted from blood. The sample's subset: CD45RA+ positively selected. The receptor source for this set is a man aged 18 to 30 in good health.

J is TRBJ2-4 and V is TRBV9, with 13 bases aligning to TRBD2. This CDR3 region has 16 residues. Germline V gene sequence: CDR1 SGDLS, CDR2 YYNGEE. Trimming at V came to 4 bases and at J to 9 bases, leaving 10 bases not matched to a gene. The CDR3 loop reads CASSPRTSGGGGIQYF. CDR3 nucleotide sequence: TGTGCCAGCAGCCCGCGGACTAGCGGGGGTGGGGGCATTCAGTACTTC.

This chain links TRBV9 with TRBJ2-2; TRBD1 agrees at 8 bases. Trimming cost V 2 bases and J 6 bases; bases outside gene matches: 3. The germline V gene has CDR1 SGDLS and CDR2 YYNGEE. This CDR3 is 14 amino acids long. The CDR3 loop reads CASSVDRGAGELFF. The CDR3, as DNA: TGTGCCAGCAGCGTCGACAGGGGCGCCGGGGAGCTGTTTTTT.

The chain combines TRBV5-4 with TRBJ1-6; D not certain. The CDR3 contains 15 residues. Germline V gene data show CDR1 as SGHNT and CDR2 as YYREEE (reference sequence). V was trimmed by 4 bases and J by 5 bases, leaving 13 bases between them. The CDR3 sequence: CASSASDRDNSPLHF. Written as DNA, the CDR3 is TGTGCCAGCAGCGCCTCGGACCGAGATAATTCACCCCTCCACTTT.

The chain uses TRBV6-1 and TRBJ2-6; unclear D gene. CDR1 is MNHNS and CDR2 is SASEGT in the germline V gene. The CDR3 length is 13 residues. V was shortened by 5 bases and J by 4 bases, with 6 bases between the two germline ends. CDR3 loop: CASSQSGANVLTF. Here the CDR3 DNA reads TGTGCCAGCAGTCAATCCGGGGCCAACGTCCTGACTTTC.

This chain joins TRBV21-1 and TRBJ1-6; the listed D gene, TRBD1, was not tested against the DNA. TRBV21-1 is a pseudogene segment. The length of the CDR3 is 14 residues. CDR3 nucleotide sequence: TGTGCCAGCAGCAACCTGGACATTATGTCACCCCTCCACTTT. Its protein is CASSNLDIMSPLHF.

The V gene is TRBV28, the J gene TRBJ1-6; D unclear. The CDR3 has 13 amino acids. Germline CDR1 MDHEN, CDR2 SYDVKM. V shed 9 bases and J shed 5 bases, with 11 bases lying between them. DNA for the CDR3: TGTGCCAGTTGGCGGACCCATAATTCACCCCTCCACTTT. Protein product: CASWRTHNSPLHF.

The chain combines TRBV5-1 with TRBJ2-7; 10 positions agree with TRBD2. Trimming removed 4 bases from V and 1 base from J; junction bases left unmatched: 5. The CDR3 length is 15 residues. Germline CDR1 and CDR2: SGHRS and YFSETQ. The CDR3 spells CASSKRLAGSYEQYF. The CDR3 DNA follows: TGCGCCAGCAGCAAAAGACTAGCGGGTTCCTACGAGCAGTACTTC.

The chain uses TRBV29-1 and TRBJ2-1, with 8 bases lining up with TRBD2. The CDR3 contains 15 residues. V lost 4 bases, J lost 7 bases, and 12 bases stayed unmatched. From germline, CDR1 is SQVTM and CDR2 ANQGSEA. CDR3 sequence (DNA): TGCAGCGTTGTAGGGGCGCGGGGGGCCGAGAATGAGCAGTTCTTC. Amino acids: CSVVGARGAENEQFF.

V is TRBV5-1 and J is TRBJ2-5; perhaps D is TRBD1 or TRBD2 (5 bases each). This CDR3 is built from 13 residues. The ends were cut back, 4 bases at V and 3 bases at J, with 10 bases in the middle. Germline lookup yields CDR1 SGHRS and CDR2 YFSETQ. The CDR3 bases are TGCGCCAGCAGCGAAAGGGGAGAAGAGACCCAGTACTTC. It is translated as CASSERGEETQYF. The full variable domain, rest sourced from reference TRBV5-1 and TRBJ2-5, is KAGVTQTPRYLIKTRGQQVTLSCSPISGHRSVSWYQQTPGQGLQFLFEYFSETQRNKGNFPGRFSGRQFSNSRSEMNVSTLELGDSALYLCASSERGEETQYFGPGTRLLVL.